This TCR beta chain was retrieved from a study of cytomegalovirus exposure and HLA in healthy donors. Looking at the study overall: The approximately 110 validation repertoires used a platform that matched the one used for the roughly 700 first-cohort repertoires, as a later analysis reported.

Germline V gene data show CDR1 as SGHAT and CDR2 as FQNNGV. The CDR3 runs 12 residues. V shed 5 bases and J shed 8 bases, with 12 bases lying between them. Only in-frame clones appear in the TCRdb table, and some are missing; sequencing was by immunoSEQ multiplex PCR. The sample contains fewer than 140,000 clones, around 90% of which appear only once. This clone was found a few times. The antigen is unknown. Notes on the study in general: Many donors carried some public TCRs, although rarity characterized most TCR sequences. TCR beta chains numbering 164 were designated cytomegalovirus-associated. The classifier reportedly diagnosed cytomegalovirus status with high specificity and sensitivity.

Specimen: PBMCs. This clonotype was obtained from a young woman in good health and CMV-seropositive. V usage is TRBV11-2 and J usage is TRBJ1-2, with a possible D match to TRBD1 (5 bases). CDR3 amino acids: CASSPGKGGYTF. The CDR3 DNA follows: TGTGCCAGCAGCCCAGGAAAGGGGGGCTACACCTTC.